A selection of T cell receptor beta chains follows, all from one sample in a study of T-cell reconstitution after alpha-beta-depleted transplantation in children. TCRdb analysed the PCR reads with MiXCR anew, one entry per CDR3 protein. The table records around 490,000 distinct CDR3 sequences, around 10% of them present only once. Material: PBMCs, mostly from graft donor cells, obtained 180 days after TCRalphabeta/CD19-depleted stem cell transplant. Receptors were obtained from a female patient between 2 and 15 years old who had a stem cell transplant for aplastic anemia, so the T cells may come from the graft donor. CDR3s leave out the opening cysteine and the closing phenylalanine or tryptophan. Fields, in order: V gene, J gene, CDR3 protein.

>TRBV12-3/TRBV12-4|TRBJ2-2
ASSFIDRGMELF
>TRBV7-9|TRBJ1-1
ASSLVWGEAF
>TRBV20-1|TRBJ1-1
SATLGWYTEAF
>TRBV28|TRBJ2-6
ASSIRGAGANVLT
>TRBV28|TRBJ2-7
ASSLGGGGYEQY
>TRBV24-1|TRBJ1-5
ATSDLRGQPQH
>TRBV19|TRBJ2-7
ASSIRAPGLNHEQY
>TRBV5-6|TRBJ2-7
ASSLDIRDSDYEQY
>TRBV11-2|TRBJ2-1
ASSPKIAGGTHEQF
>TRBV6-4|TRBJ2-3
ASRPTRRDLTDTQY
>TRBV6-2/TRBV6-3|TRBJ2-3
ASSYAGLSPTDTQY
>TRBV29-1|TRBJ2-2
SVFDSGGTGELF
>TRBV21-1|TRBJ2-1
ASSKSGTSGSSSYNEQF
>TRBV29-1|TRBJ2-1
SVYPGTGYNEQF
>TRBV16|TRBJ1-2
ASSQQGGAPLTGYT
>TRBV6-5|TRBJ2-7
ASHPASNLPYEQY
>TRBV7-2|TRBJ2-3
ASSLSRDTQY
>TRBV3-1|TRBJ1-1
ASSQVKGNTEAF
>TRBV12-3/TRBV12-4|TRBJ2-3
ASSSTGGSSHTDTQY
>TRBV28|TRBJ2-7
ASRPGQTYEQY
>TRBV20-1|TRBJ1-2
SARKGGGYT
>TRBV11-2|TRBJ2-2
ASSSRTTNTGELF
>TRBV5-1|TRBJ2-5
ASSLELAGIRY
>TRBV6-1|TRBJ2-7
ASSPIRDRVSYEQY
>TRBV27|TRBJ2-1
ASSFGGRVNEQF
>TRBV5-6|TRBJ2-2
ASSKPRDTNTGELF
>TRBV9|TRBJ1-1
ASSVIQGARTEAF
>TRBV6-5|TRBJ1-2
ASSYFRNYGYT
>TRBV7-9|TRBJ2-5
ASSPGRQGQRETQY
>TRBV5-5|TRBJ1-4
APLQTHEKLF
>TRBV7-2|TRBJ2-3
ASSRKFSVADTQY
>TRBV28|TRBJ2-1
ASIGGIQAAPIAYNEQF
>TRBV6-2/TRBV6-3|TRBJ2-7
ASIPSRGGGYEQY
>TRBV7-8|TRBJ2-7
ASSWGTGPSYEQY
>TRBV7-9|TRBJ2-1
ASSLARDRSYNEQF
>TRBV3-1|TRBJ2-7
ASSQPGSFYEQY
>TRBV20-1|TRBJ1-6
SASARAFNSPLH
>TRBV7-3|TRBJ2-2
ASSSSGDTGELF
>TRBV11-1|TRBJ2-1
ASSSLDRRLAGGWEQF
>TRBV12-3/TRBV12-4|TRBJ1-1
ASCRGKRGTEAF
>TRBV5-1|TRBJ1-3
ASRGASGNTIY